This is a list of T cell receptor beta chains from one sample in a study of HIV-infected patients and healthy controls. MiXCR, run by TCRdb on the 5' RACE reads, gives a single entry per CDR3 protein. The sample consists of around 4,400 distinct CDR3 sequences, less than 9.5% of them appearing once. Here the sequenced sample was blood, taken before antiretroviral therapy. The source of these receptors is an adult with HIV infection. The CDR3 runs from the conserved cysteine through the conserved F or W. Each record gives: J gene, V gene, clone size, D gene, CDR3 length, CDR3 DNA, CDR3 protein. A D gene is named only where the DNA matches it firmly. Where a row states a size, it is once, few, many or the class of an expanded clone; other rows omit it.

TRBJ2-6,TRBV28,medium-sized,.,17,TGTGCCAGCAGTTTATTCTCGGCACGATCCGGCGCCAACGTCCTGACTTTC,CASSLFSARSGANVLTF
TRBJ1-5,TRBV7-9,many,TRBD1,14,TGTGCCAGCAGCTTAGACAGGGGAACCCAGCCCCAGCATTTT,CASSLDRGTQPQHF
TRBJ2-1,TRBV5-1,many,.,12,TGCGCCAGCAGCTCCCCTTACAATGAGCAGTTCTTC,CASSSPYNEQFF
TRBJ2-7,TRBV6-5,medium-sized,TRBD1,15,TGTGCCAGCAGTTACTTGGGACAGGGGTCCTACGAGCAGTACTTC,CASSYLGQGSYEQYF
TRBJ2-2,TRBV7-2,medium-sized,TRBD1,15,TGTGCCAGCAGCCCAGACAGGGAAATCACCGGGGAGCTGTTTTTT,CASSPDREITGELFF
TRBJ1-1,TRBV18,medium-sized,.,14,TGTGCCAGCTCACCACAGGGCTCGAACACTGAAGCTTTCTTT,CASSPQGSNTEAFF
TRBJ1-5,TRBV5-5,medium-sized,.,14,TGTGCCAGCAGCTTGGGGCCCGAGGGGTGGCCCCAGCATTTT,CASSLGPEGWPQHF
TRBJ1-6,TRBV7-9,medium-sized,.,16,TGTGCCAGCAGCTTAGGTGCAGGGTTCTATAATTCACCCCTCCACTTT,CASSLGAGFYNSPLHF
TRBJ2-1,TRBV20-1,.,TRBD1,11,TGCAGTGCCACCGAAGGGGGCGTGCAGTTCTTC,CSATEGGVQFF
TRBJ1-2,TRBV7-9,few,.,18,TGTGCCAGCAGCACCCCCCGGTGGGGCCAAGGGCTCTCCTATGGCTACACCTTC,CASSTPRWGQGLSYGYTF
TRBJ2-1,TRBV15,.,.,16,TGTGCCACCAGCAGAGAGGACCTATCGTCATACAATGAGCAGTTCTTC,CATSREDLSSYNEQFF
TRBJ2-7,TRBV28,medium-sized,TRBD2,14,TGTGCCAGCAGTGTCTCTAGCGGGAGGGGCGAGCAGTACTTC,CASSVSSGRGEQYF
TRBJ1-4,TRBV19,medium-sized,TRBD1,13,TGTGCCAGTTCGGACAGGGCTAATGAAAAACTGTTTTTT,CASSDRANEKLFF
TRBJ1-1,TRBV5-1,many,.,14,TGCGCCAGCAGCGTACAGTCCATGAACACTGAAGCTTTCTTT,CASSVQSMNTEAFF
TRBJ2-7,TRBV6-2/TRBV6-3,medium-sized,.,14,TGTGCCAGCAGCGACGGACAGAGTCTATACGAGCAGTACTTC,CASSDGQSLYEQYF
TRBJ2-3,TRBV29-1,few,TRBD2,12,TGCAGCGTTGGCGGGAGAACAGATACGCAGTATTTT,CSVGGRTDTQYF
TRBJ2-7,TRBV19,medium-sized,TRBD2,13,TGTGCCAGTAGTCTGCAGCGGGACTACGAGCAGTACTTC,CASSLQRDYEQYF
TRBJ1-2,TRBV6-5,.,.,11,TGTGCCAGCCGGAGACTCGATGGCTACACCTTC,CASRRLDGYTF
TRBJ1-1,TRBV10-3,many,.,14,TGTGCCATCAGTGAGTCAGGGAGGACTACCGAAGCTTTCTTT,CAISESGRTTEAFF
TRBJ1-1,TRBV10-3,medium-sized,TRBD1,14,TGTGCCATCAGTAAACAGGGGATGAACACTGAAGCTTTCTTT,CAISKQGMNTEAFF
TRBJ2-5,TRBV3-1,.,.,11,TGTGCCAGCAGCTCAGGGGATGGCCAGTACTTC,CASSSGDGQYF
TRBJ1-2,TRBV11-2,.,TRBD1,16,TGTGCCAGCAGTTCCGGGACAGGGGGCACTAACTATGGCTACACCTTC,CASSSGTGGTNYGYTF
TRBJ2-2,TRBV27,many,.,13,TGTGCCAGCACCCCACTAGGTACCGGGGAGCTGTTTTTT,CASTPLGTGELFF
TRBJ2-3,TRBV12-3/TRBV12-4,medium-sized,TRBD2,16,TGTGCCAGCAGTCCCCCCGGGGGGGGCCGCACAGATACGCAGTATTTT,CASSPPGGGRTDTQYF
TRBJ1-1,TRBV6-5,medium-sized,.,15,TGTGCCAGCAGTTACGGAGACAGCATGAACACTGAAGCTTTCTTT,CASSYGDSMNTEAFF
TRBJ1-5,TRBV10-3,medium-sized,.,13,TGTGCCATCAGTGAGTCGGACGCGAGGCCCCAGCATTTT,CAISESDARPQHF
TRBJ1-1,TRBV12-3/TRBV12-4,medium-sized,.,12,TGTGCCAGCAGTTTTCGTAGACAAGCAGCTTTCTTT,CASSFRRQAAFF
TRBJ1-6,TRBV6-5,medium-sized,TRBD1,17,TGTGCCAGCAGTTACGGGGACAGTCGTTCCTATAATTCACCCCTCCACTTT,CASSYGDSRSYNSPLHF
TRBJ2-3,TRBV5-1,few,TRBD2,18,TGCGCCAGCAGCTTGGCTGGGACTAGCGATTTTAGCACAGATACGCAGTATTTT,CASSLAGTSDFSTDTQYF
TRBJ2-3,TRBV7-7,medium-sized,.,13,TGTGCTAGCAGCTTAGCCGAGGCAGATACGCAGTATTTT,CASSLAEADTQYF
TRBJ1-1,TRBV5-1,.,.,14,TGCGCCAGCAGCTCAATGGTGGGGAACACTGAAGCTTTCTTT,CASSSMVGNTEAFF
TRBJ2-7,TRBV20-1,medium-sized,.,12,TGCAGTGCTAGATGGGCAGACTACGAGCAGTACTTC,CSARWADYEQYF
TRBJ2-7,TRBV20-1,medium-sized,TRBD2,14,TGCAGTGCCACAAGCGGGGACGGGCCCTACGAGCAGTACTTC,CSATSGDGPYEQYF
TRBJ2-7,TRBV7-8,medium-sized,TRBD1,14,TGTGCCAGCAGCTTAGGGACAGGGGCCTACGAGCAGTACTTC,CASSLGTGAYEQYF
TRBJ1-6,TRBV5-1,medium-sized,.,14,TGCGCCAGCAGCTTGGGACAGAGTAATTCACCCCTCCACTTT,CASSLGQSNSPLHF
TRBJ1-1,TRBV27,medium-sized,.,13,TGTGCCAGCAGGGACCTCCAGAGGGCTGAAGCTTTCTTT,CASRDLQRAEAFF
TRBJ1-1,TRBV6-5,.,.,15,TGTGCCAGCAGTTATAGGGGAGGGGGGAACACTGAAGCTTTCTTT,CASSYRGGGNTEAFF
TRBJ2-1,TRBV7-7,medium-sized,.,15,TGTGCTAGCAGCCCGTTCGAGGGGGAACCCAATGAGCAGTTCTTC,CASSPFEGEPNEQFF
TRBJ1-5,TRBV20-1,medium-sized,TRBD1,13,TGCAGTGCCATGGACAGGGAAGACCAGCCCCAGCATTTT,CSAMDREDQPQHF
TRBJ2-1,TRBV11-2,.,TRBD1,14,TGTGCCAGCAGCTTAGGGGGACAGGACAATCGGCAGTTCTTC,CASSLGGQDNRQFF
TRBJ1-1,TRBV30,medium-sized,.,12,TGTGCCTGGAGACGGGCGGTGACTGAAGCTTTCTTT,CAWRRAVTEAFF
TRBJ1-1,TRBV25-1,many,.,16,TGTGCCAGCAGTGACTACGGGAGGGGCCAGCACACTGAAGCTTTCTTT,CASSDYGRGQHTEAFF
TRBJ2-1,TRBV29-1,medium-sized,TRBD2,15,TGCAGCGCCGCCCGGCCCACGGGGGGGAACAATGAGCAGTTCTTC,CSAARPTGGNNEQFF
TRBJ2-2,TRBV11-2,medium-sized,.,14,TGTGCCAGCAGGGAGGCTGCGAACACCGGGGAGCTGTTTTTT,CASREAANTGELFF
TRBJ1-4,TRBV4-2,large,TRBD1,15,TGTGCCAGCAGCCAAAACAGGGGATTGGGCGAAAAACTGTTTTTT,CASSQNRGLGEKLFF